The clone carrying this TCR beta chain has at least ten counts. Its antigen is undetermined. This entry comes from a study of quantifying T cell responses using KT2 cells. Study background: cDNA was made from DNase-treated RNA using alpha and beta constant primers. Study conclusions and caveats: Counts of KT2 alpha and beta sequences rose linearly with the number of KT2 cells added.

An oligo carrying a UMI was ligated to the cDNA 3' end. First-round PCR used approximately 4 cycles and beta primers RC1.1 and RC1.2 covering TRBC1 and TRBC2. Separate processing of TCR alpha and beta chains began at the second PCR. Each CDR3 protein is one row after TCRdb ran MiXCR on the UMI-ligation and nested PCR reads. The profile covers about 33,000 distinct CDR3 sequences, with about a tenth appearing a single time and roughly 9.7% taken by the ten largest. The receptor was isolated from a human donor. Sequenced sample: PBMCs spiked with cells of the T cell clone KT2.

The CDR3 nucleotides are TGTGCCAGCAGTTTTTCGGACAACACTGAAGCTTTCTTT. It yields the protein CASSFSDNTEAFF. The chain is built from TRBV6-2 or TRBV6-3 and TRBJ1-1; D gene unclear. Germline V gene sequence: CDR1 MNHEY, CDR2 SVGEGT. V was trimmed by 4 bases and J by 2 bases, leaving 8 bases between them. CDR3 length: 13 residues.